This T cell receptor beta chain emerged from a study of T cell changes during pregnancy in multiple sclerosis. Germline trimming cut 2 bases from V and 11 bases from J; bases unmatched to any gene: 11. Per the germline V gene, CDR1 is ENHRY and CDR2 is SYGVKD. The CDR3 covers 14 residues. Using immunoSEQ multiplex PCR, the repertoire was profiled, and TCRdb retains in-frame clones only, with some absent. The profile shows around 100,000 clones, approximately 90% of them singletons. Sample: peripheral blood, taken after pregnancy. The source is a female donor with multiple sclerosis, enrolled in a pregnancy study. V and J are TRBV10-3 and TRBJ1-1, with TRBD1 matching 7 bases. This CDR3 reads CAISETQQGPGAFF. DNA for the CDR3: TGTGCCATCAGTGAGACCCAACAGGGGCCGGGGGCTTTCTTT.